A selection of T cell receptor beta chains follows, all from one sample in a study of blood T cells in healthy people across ages. TCRdb called the 5' RACE reads again in MiXCR, with one record for every CDR3 protein. In the table there are hundreds of thousands of distinct CDR3 sequences, around three fifths of which are singletons. The specimen sequenced was blood. The receptors were gathered from a man aged 55 to 70 in good health. The CDR3 runs from the conserved cysteine through the conserved F or W. Each record gives: D gene, V gene, CDR3 length, J gene, clone size, CDR3 protein, CDR3 DNA. The D gene is left open where the match is weak. Some rows have no size entry. The others give once, few or many, or a class for an expanded clone.

>.|TRBV12-3/TRBV12-4|15|TRBJ2-5|few
CASSWGSGQQETQYF
TGTGCCAGCAGTTGGGGGTCAGGACAGCAAGAGACCCAGTACTTC
>.|TRBV12-3/TRBV12-4|12|TRBJ2-3|.
CASEPGTDTQYF
TGTGCCAGCGAACCCGGCACAGATACGCAGTATTTT
>TRBD1|TRBV27|16|TRBJ2-7|once
CASSSWGQGSYNEQYF
TGTGCCAGCAGTTCATGGGGACAGGGTTCCTACAATGAGCAGTACTTC
>.|TRBV20-1|16|TRBJ1-1|few
CSARVVDRPMNTEAFF
TGCAGTGCTAGAGTGGTCGACAGGCCAATGAACACTGAAGCTTTCTTT
>.|TRBV29-1|13|TRBJ2-5|few
CSVKNWGSETQYF
TGCAGCGTTAAAAATTGGGGCTCAGAGACCCAGTACTTC
>.|TRBV6-1|16|TRBJ1-1|few
CASRRGLGAGNTEAFF
TGTGCCAGCAGAAGAGGTCTGGGGGCGGGGAACACTGAAGCTTTCTTT
>TRBD1|TRBV27|12|TRBJ2-7|.
CASTKTGREQYF
TGTGCCAGCACTAAGACAGGGAGAGAGCAGTACTTC
>TRBD1|TRBV7-2|12|TRBJ1-2|.
CASSQTGEGYTF
TGTGCCAGCAGCCAGACAGGGGAGGGCTACACCTTC
>.|TRBV5-1|14|TRBJ2-7|.
CASSLEVDSYEQYF
TGCGCCAGCAGCTTGGAGGTGGATTCCTACGAGCAGTACTTC
>.|TRBV12-3/TRBV12-4|14|TRBJ1-2|.
CASSPQTGIGGYTF
TGTGCCAGCAGTCCCCAAACAGGGATAGGTGGCTACACCTTC
>.|TRBV10-3|15|TRBJ1-2|.
CAISEGDSPNYGYTF
TGTGCCATCAGTGAGGGAGACAGCCCCAACTATGGCTACACCTTC
>.|TRBV9|13|TRBJ1-4|.
CASSARVDEKLFF
TGTGCCAGCAGCGCCCGGGTGGATGAAAAACTGTTTTTT
>.|TRBV4-2|15|TRBJ2-2|.
CASSQAGANTGELFF
TGTGCCAGCAGCCAGGCAGGCGCGAACACCGGGGAGCTGTTTTTT
>.|TRBV12-3/TRBV12-4|12|TRBJ2-3|once
CASSALLGTQYF
TGTGCCAGCAGTGCCCTTCTAGGTACGCAGTATTTT
>.|TRBV10-3|14|TRBJ2-7|.
CAISDRRAADEQYF
TGTGCCATCAGTGATCGCAGAGCGGCCGACGAGCAGTACTTC
>.|TRBV12-3/TRBV12-4|15|TRBJ1-6|.
CASKRTGDSHSPLHF
TGTGCCAGCAAAAGAACGGGGGATTCCCATTCACCCCTCCACTTT
>.|TRBV15|14|TRBJ1-4|.
CATSSGGGSEKLFF
TGTGCCACCAGCAGTGGGGGAGGAAGTGAAAAACTGTTTTTT
>.|TRBV20-1|12|TRBJ1-2|many
CSARAQGYGYTF
TGCAGTGCTAGGGCACAGGGCTATGGCTACACCTTC
>TRBD2|TRBV5-1|16|TRBJ2-5|.
CASSLVAGGRQETQYF
TGCGCCAGCAGCTTAGTTGCGGGGGGCCGTCAAGAGACCCAGTACTTC
>TRBD1|TRBV6-6|13|TRBJ2-5|.
CASTPSGGETQYF
TGTGCCAGCACCCCGTCAGGGGGAGAGACCCAGTACTTC
>TRBD1|TRBV20-1|13|TRBJ2-7|few
CSWQGVRSYEQYF
TGCAGTTGGCAGGGGGTACGCTCCTACGAGCAGTACTTC
>.|TRBV29-1|14|TRBJ2-1|few
CSVAASRSYNEQFF
TGCAGCGTTGCCGCCTCCCGCTCCTACAATGAGCAGTTCTTC
>TRBD2|TRBV7-6|17|TRBJ2-7|few
CASSPHTGPSGVYEQYF
TGTGCCAGCAGCCCCCACACCGGACCTAGCGGGGTCTACGAGCAGTACTTC
>.|TRBV3-1|14|TRBJ2-5|many
CASSPRDSQETQYF
TGTGCCAGCAGCCCCCGGGACTCGCAAGAGACCCAGTACTTC
>.|TRBV5-1|13|TRBJ2-2|.
CASSRQEAGELFF
TGCGCCAGCAGCCGACAGGAGGCCGGGGAGCTGTTTTTT
>.|TRBV10-3|13|TRBJ2-1|.
CATTSTGRGEQFF
TGTGCCACGACTAGTACCGGAAGGGGTGAGCAGTTCTTC
>TRBD2|TRBV28|15|TRBJ2-3|.
CASSLPSGGFVTQYF
TGTGCCAGCAGTTTGCCTAGCGGGGGGTTTGTTACGCAGTATTTT
>TRBD2|TRBV4-1|17|TRBJ2-7|.
CASSQFLTSGISYEQYF
TGCGCCAGCAGCCAATTCCTGACTAGCGGGATCTCCTACGAGCAGTACTTC
>.|TRBV10-1|16|TRBJ2-5|few
CASSPLGQLEGETQYF
TGCGCCAGCAGTCCCTTAGGACAGCTGGAAGGGGAGACCCAGTACTTC
>.|TRBV11-2|14|TRBJ2-7|.
CASSLVRTSYEQYF
TGTGCCAGCAGCTTGGTGCGGACCTCCTACGAGCAGTACTTC
>TRBD1|TRBV4-1|17|TRBJ1-2|.
CASSQGMARDSAYGYTF
TGCGCCAGCAGCCAAGGAATGGCTCGGGACAGCGCCTATGGCTACACCTTC
>.|TRBV6-5|16|TRBJ2-7|.
CASSYSTAGANYEQYF
TGTGCCAGCAGTTACTCGACTGCAGGGGCAAACTACGAGCAGTACTTC
>.|TRBV2|11|TRBJ2-7|many
CASSGSYEQYF
TGTGCCAGCAGTGGGAGCTACGAGCAGTACTTC
>.|TRBV6-5|13|TRBJ1-1|.
CASSPPGGAEAFF
TGTGCCAGCAGTCCCCCCGGGGGGGCTGAAGCTTTCTTT
>TRBD2|TRBV2|16|TRBJ2-5|.
CASSTTSGGADEAQYF
TGTGCCAGCAGTACTACTAGCGGGGGGGCTGATGAGGCCCAGTACTTC
>.|TRBV7-6|19|TRBJ2-1|.
CASSLGLQGRSLRPNEQFF
TGTGCCAGCAGCTTAGGTTTGCAGGGTAGGTCGTTGAGGCCCAATGAGCAGTTCTTC
>.|TRBV14|16|TRBJ2-1|.
CASSQDRLSSYNEQFF
TGTGCCAGCAGCCAAGATCGCTTGAGCTCCTACAATGAGCAGTTCTTC
>.|TRBV6-9|14|TRBJ2-3|.
CASRPRLTADTQYF
TGTGCCAGCAGACCCCGACTTACAGCAGATACGCAGTATTTT
>.|TRBV18|14|TRBJ2-7|.
CASSPWGVRYEQYF
TGTGCCAGCTCACCATGGGGGGTTCGTTACGAGCAGTACTTC
>.|TRBV4-1|15|TRBJ2-5|.
CASSQGGQSQETQYF
TGCGCCAGCAGCCAGGGGGGACAGAGCCAAGAGACCCAGTACTTC
>TRBD1|TRBV25-1|16|TRBJ1-2|.
CASSEPGQGAEEGCTF
TGTGCCAGCAGTGAGCCGGGACAGGGGGCAGAGGAGGGCTGCACCTTC
>.|TRBV7-9|12|TRBJ1-2|few
CASSLNRDGYTF
TGTGCCAGCAGCTTAAATAGGGATGGCTACACCTTC
>TRBD2|TRBV29-1|15|TRBJ2-3|.
CSAVPGAGGWDTQYF
TGCAGCGCCGTTCCAGGGGCGGGGGGTTGGGATACGCAGTATTTT
>.|TRBV10-3|12|TRBJ2-3|few
CASGLATDTQYF
TGTGCCTCGGGGCTAGCAACCGATACGCAGTATTTT
>.|TRBV21-1|14|TRBJ2-6|few
CASSPSPGANVLTF
TGTGCCAGCAGCCCCTCTCCAGGGGCCAACGTCCTGACTTTC
>.|TRBV5-1|15|TRBJ1-1|.
CASSLVQGPNTEAFF
TGCGCCAGCAGCTTGGTCCAGGGGCCGAACACTGAAGCTTTCTTT
>TRBD1|TRBV5-7|16|TRBJ2-7|.
CASSFVATGSSYEQYF
TGTGCCAGCAGCTTTGTCGCGACAGGGAGCTCCTACGAGCAGTACTTC
>.|TRBV5-1|16|TRBJ2-7|once
CASSLGNRETGYGQYF
TGCGCCAGCAGCTTGGGGAACAGGGAGACGGGATACGGGCAGTACTTC
>.|TRBV2|14|TRBJ2-5|.
CASSEALAQETQYF
TGTGCCAGCAGTGAAGCGCTAGCCCAAGAGACCCAGTACTTC
>TRBD2|TRBV29-1|14|TRBJ2-7|few
CSVETSGNSYEQYF
TGCAGCGTTGAGACTAGCGGGAACTCCTACGAGCAGTACTTC
>.|TRBV2|13|TRBJ2-5|.
CASSEGPSGRRYF
TGTGCCAGCAGTGAAGGCCCCAGCGGAAGACGGTACTTC
>TRBD1|TRBV7-2|14|TRBJ2-7|.
CASSLRQGAPEQYF
TGTGCCAGCAGCCTGCGACAGGGGGCCCCCGAGCAGTACTTC
>.|TRBV27|14|TRBJ1-6|few
CASSFGTRGSPLHF
TGTGCCAGCAGTTTCGGCACCCGGGGGTCACCCCTCCACTTT
>.|TRBV14|12|TRBJ2-3|.
CASSPNRVTQYF
TGTGCCAGCAGCCCGAACAGGGTAACGCAGTATTTT
>.|TRBV21-1|21|TRBJ2-5|.
CASTRRGVSRGRSVSGETQYF
TGTGCCAGCACCCGAAGGGGGGTTTCCAGGGGACGGAGCGTATCGGGGGAGACCCAGTACTTC
>.|TRBV12-3/TRBV12-4|16|TRBJ2-3|.
CASRPKQGDITDTQYF
TGTGCCAGCAGGCCCAAACAAGGGGACATCACAGATACGCAGTATTTT
>.|TRBV7-2|12|TRBJ2-7|.
CASSLTRREQYF
TGTGCCAGCAGCTTAACCAGACGCGAGCAGTACTTC